This T cell receptor (beta chain) comes out of a study of blood T cell repertoires in COVID-19. Study-wide context: The samples span acute and convalescent COVID-19 from the United States, Italy and Spain. T cells, B-cell-depleted T cells, or PBMCs provided the cDNA or gDNA that served as material.

The J segment lost 9 bases and the V segment lost 5 bases, leaving 12 bases of the junction unmatched. CDR3 size: 14 residues. Germline-derived CDR1 and CDR2 are SSHAT and FNYEAQ (reference sequence). Seattle's enrolled individuals joined amid active infection and were then monitored longitudinally. Authors' analysis steps: By means of reference gene primer amplification, nucleated cell counts were estimated. Measured with immunoSEQ multiplex PCR; TCRdb has only the in-frame clones, and not every one. The D gene and trimming were derived from the DNA, and the V and J assignments and clone size from that table. Of nearly 350,000 clones in the sample, about 89% are singletons; the top ten hold around 6%.

The sequence came from a woman in her fifties or sixties with COVID-19, enrolled during active disease. This rearrangement joins TRBV7-7 to TRBJ1-2; 7 bases are a match to TRBD1. What was sequenced was peripheral blood. The CDR3 region is CASSPLTGRFSYTF. CDR3 sequence (DNA): TGTGCCAGCAGCCCGCTGACAGGGAGGTTTAGCTACACCTTC. Together with reference TRBV7-7 and TRBJ1-2, the CDR3 gives the full variable domain: GAGVSQSPRYKVTKRGQDVTLRCDPISSHATLYWYQQALGQGPEFLTYFNYEAQPDKSGLPSDRFSAERPEGSISTLTIQRTEQRDSAMYRCASSPLTGRFSYTFGSGTRLTVV.